The 20 T cell receptor beta chains below come from one sample, sequenced in a study of Ad26.COV2.S vaccination and SARS-CoV-2 variants. The treatment here: some 20 received Ad26.COV2.S at low or high dose, single or two shots; a few received placebo; per-sample allocation not given. Samples came from day 63 after the first vaccine or placebo injection. The protocol was immunoSEQ multiplex PCR, while the TCRdb copy is restricted to in-frame clones and leaves out a portion. This sample has some 340,000 clones, with 85% to 90% found just once. Sequenced material: peripheral blood, taken in a trial of Ad26.COV2.S vaccine versus placebo. The source is a person between 18 and 60 years old who received the Ad26.COV2.S COVID-19 vaccine or a placebo.

This chain links TRBV27 with TRBJ1-6; weak D call: TRBD1 (6 bases). This CDR3 is 16 amino acids long. V gave up 5 bases and J gave up 5 bases, with 16 bases separating them. Germline CDR1 and CDR2: MNHEY and SMNVEV (reference sequence). The CDR3 loop reads CASSPTGTFNNSPLHF. CDR3 DNA sequence: TGTGCCAGCAGTCCTACAGGGACCTTTAATAATTCACCCCTCCACTTT.

The CDR3 sequence is CASSTGGWQPQHF. The CDR3, as DNA: TGTGCCAGCAGTACAGGGGGCTGGCAGCCCCAGCATTTT. The rearrangement links TRBV6-2 or TRBV6-3 to TRBJ1-5; 9 bases map to TRBD1. The germline gives CDR1 MNHEY, CDR2 SVGEGT. There are 13 residues in the CDR3. With 5 bases clipped from V and 7 bases from J, the junction kept 3 bases outside the gene matches.

J is TRBJ2-3 and V is TRBV4-2; 10 bases line up with TRBD2. Looked up from germline, CDR1 is LGHNA and CDR2 is YNFKEQ. CDR3 length: 16 amino acids. The J segment lost 4 bases and the V segment lost 1 base, leaving 5 bases of the junction unmatched. The CDR3 spells CASSQAASGGPDTQYF. CDR3 in DNA: TGTGCCAGCAGCCAAGCGGCTAGCGGGGGCCCAGATACGCAGTATTTT.

The J gene is TRBJ2-4, the V gene TRBV9; D is ambiguous. V lost 3 bases, J lost 5 bases, and 15 bases lay in between. This CDR3 is built from 15 residues. Germline CDR1 SGDLS, CDR2 YYNGEE. The CDR3 loop reads CASSASSGRENIQYF. CDR3 nucleotides: TGTGCCAGCAGCGCCTCCTCAGGACGTGAAAACATTCAGTACTTC.

The rearrangement joins TRBV5-1 to TRBJ1-2, with 11 bases fitting TRBD1. The length of the CDR3 is 17 residues. Germline-derived CDR1 and CDR2 are SGHRS and YFSETQ. The V and J ends lost 0 bases and 5 bases, in that order; junction bases with no gene match: 9. Written as DNA, the CDR3 is TGCGCCAGCAGCTTGGCCGGGACAGGGGGTGGCGGTTATGGCTACACCTTC. Encoded protein: CASSLAGTGGGGYGYTF.

V is TRBV30 and J is TRBJ1-1, with D unresolved. CDR1 and CDR2 from the germline V gene are GTSNPN and SVGIG (reference sequence). The ends were cut back, 0 bases at V and 8 bases at J, with 7 bases in the middle. CDR3 length: 11 residues. CDR3 nucleotides: TGTGCCTGGAGTGTACGCGAGGAAGCTTTCTTT. Residues: CAWSVREEAFF.

CDR3 sequence reads: CASSFGLAGAGGADTQYF. CDR3 in DNA: TGTGCCAGCAGCTTTGGGCTAGCGGGGGCAGGAGGGGCAGATACGCAGTATTTT. The chain recombines TRBV7-6 with TRBJ2-3; 10 nucleotides match TRBD2. Germline V gives CDR1 SGHVS, CDR2 FNYEAQ. The CDR3 has 18 residues. The V and J ends lost 3 bases and 4 bases, in that order; junction bases with no gene match: 13.

V usage is TRBV7-2 and J usage is TRBJ2-7, with no clear D. Trimming stripped 1 base from V and 0 bases from J, with 13 bases between. The CDR3 runs 16 residues. The germline gives CDR1 SGHTA, CDR2 FQGNSA. The CDR3 loop is CASSLGIFGSSYEQYF. Written as DNA, the CDR3 is TGTGCCAGCAGCTTAGGAATTTTTGGCAGCTCCTACGAGCAGTACTTC.

The V call is TRBV10-3, the J call TRBJ2-7; D may match TRBD1 or TRBD2 (5 bases each). The CDR3 consists of 12 residues. Germline V CDR1 and CDR2: ENHRY, SYGVKD. The germline V and J ends were trimmed by 8 bases and 3 bases, with 11 bases remaining between them. CDR3 coding DNA: TGTGCCATCGCCGGGACCCACTACGAGCAGTACTTC. As protein: CAIAGTHYEQYF.

This clone was seen a handful of times. V gene TRBV30 combines with J gene TRBJ1-2; TRBD1 matches 11 bases. Germline trimming cut 2 bases from V and 1 base from J; bases unmatched to any gene: 9. The CDR3 is made up of 17 amino acids. Germline-derived CDR1 and CDR2 are GTSNPN and SVGIG (reference sequence). The CDR3 is CAWSLRTGGYYNYGYTF. The CDR3 DNA follows: TGTGCCTGGAGTCTCCGGACAGGGGGCTATTATAACTATGGCTACACCTTC.

The rearrangement links TRBV7-9 to TRBJ2-1; 8 nucleotides agree with TRBD1. The CDR3 has 15 residues. Germline lookup yields CDR1 SEHNR and CDR2 FQNEAQ (reference sequence). The V gene end was trimmed by 4 bases and the J gene end by 4 bases; junction bases not matched to a gene: 6. The CDR3 nucleotides read TGTGCCAGCAGCTCCAGACAGGGGCAGTACAATGAGCAGTTCTTC. As protein: CASSSRQGQYNEQFF.

The J gene is TRBJ2-1, the V gene TRBV7-2; 7 positions match TRBD2. The CDR3 has 15 amino acids. Germline CDR1 is SGHTA and CDR2 is FQGNSA. The J segment lost 7 bases and the V segment lost 2 bases, leaving 8 bases of the junction unmatched. CDR3 sequence reads: CASSLPSGVRNEQFF. The DNA for the CDR3 is TGTGCCAGCAGCTTACCCAGCGGGGTAAGGAATGAGCAGTTCTTC.

This chain uses TRBV18 with TRBJ2-7, with 9 bases fitting TRBD1. V was pared by 3 bases and J by 4 bases, with 10 bases of the junction left unmatched. Per the germline V gene, CDR1 is KGHSH and CDR2 is LQKENI. CDR3 length: 16 amino acids. This CDR3 reads CASSPIGTGIRYEQYF. The CDR3 bases are TGTGCCAGCTCACCTATCGGGACAGGGATCAGGTACGAGCAGTACTTC. The complete variable domain, with remaining parts taken from reference TRBV18 and TRBJ2-7, reads NAGVMQNPRHLVRRRGQEARLRCSPMKGHSHVYWYRQLPEEGLKFMVYLQKENIIDESGMPKERFSAEFPKEGPSILRIQQVVRGDSAAYFCASSPIGTGIRYEQYFGPGTRLTVT.

V usage is TRBV15 and J usage is TRBJ2-5, with 9 bases lining up with TRBD2. The J segment lost 1 base and the V segment lost 1 base, leaving 4 bases of the junction unmatched. Germline CDR1 LNHNV, CDR2 YYDKDF (reference sequence). There are 16 residues in the CDR3. The CDR3 nucleotides read TGTGCCACCAGCAGAGGAAGTAGCGGGGGCCAAGAGACCCAGTACTTC. It yields the protein CATSRGSSGGQETQYF.

V usage is TRBV23-1 and J usage is TRBJ1-1; D remains ambiguous. TRBV23-1 carries the ORF label, with uncertain function. V was trimmed by 6 bases and J by 1 base, leaving 12 bases between them. The CDR3 spans 14 residues. DNA of the CDR3: TGCGCCAGCAGCTATGAGGGCCCGAACACTGAAGCTTTCTTT. Translating gives CASSYEGPNTEAFF.

V and J are TRBV5-5 and TRBJ2-5; maybe TRBD1 (5 bases). Germline CDR1 is SGHKS and CDR2 is YYEKEE (reference sequence). There are 15 residues in the CDR3. The V gene lost 4 bases and the J gene lost 9 bases, with 22 bases spanning the gap. The CDR3 DNA sequence: TGTGCCAGCAGCCCGAAGGCAGGGTCTAAGGTGGCCCAGTACTTC. Residues: CASSPKAGSKVAQYF.

V gene TRBV7-8 combines with J gene TRBJ1-1; D gene unclear. This CDR3 comprises 13 residues. The V end lost 5 bases, the J end lost 2 bases, and 9 bases lay between the germline ends. Germline loops: CDR1 SGHVS, CDR2 FQNEAQ. DNA of the CDR3: TGTGCCAGCAGCGAACAGCGTAACACTGAAGCTTTCTTT. It encodes CASSEQRNTEAFF.

The rearrangement uses TRBV5-1 and TRBJ2-2, with TRBD1 matching over 7 bases. After removal of 3 bases from V and 0 bases from J, the junction contained 2 bases not matched to a gene. In germline, CDR1 is SGHRS, CDR2 YFSETQ. CDR3 size: 15 residues. The DNA for the CDR3 is TGCGCCAGCAGCTCTCAGGGGGCGAACACCGGGGAGCTGTTTTTT. Encoded protein: CASSSQGANTGELFF.

This chain connects TRBV4-3 to TRBJ1-4; 8 bases agree with TRBD1. V lost 0 bases, J lost 8 bases, and 11 bases stayed unmatched. The CDR3 extends over 17 amino acids. The germline V gene has CDR1 LGHNA and CDR2 YSLEER. The chain's CDR3 is CASSQDLPGTGGEKLFF. The DNA of the CDR3 is TGCGCCAGCAGCCAAGACTTACCCGGGACAGGCGGGGAAAAACTGTTTTTT.

V and J are TRBV19 and TRBJ1-6; 8 nucleotides agree with TRBD1. The J segment lost 6 bases and the V segment lost 5 bases, leaving 6 bases of the junction unmatched. The CDR3 contains 15 residues. CDR1 LNHDA and CDR2 SQIVND come from the germline V gene (reference sequence). CDR3 sequence: CASSPDRVANSPLHF. DNA for the CDR3: TGTGCCAGTAGTCCGGACAGGGTGGCTAATTCACCCCTCCACTTT.